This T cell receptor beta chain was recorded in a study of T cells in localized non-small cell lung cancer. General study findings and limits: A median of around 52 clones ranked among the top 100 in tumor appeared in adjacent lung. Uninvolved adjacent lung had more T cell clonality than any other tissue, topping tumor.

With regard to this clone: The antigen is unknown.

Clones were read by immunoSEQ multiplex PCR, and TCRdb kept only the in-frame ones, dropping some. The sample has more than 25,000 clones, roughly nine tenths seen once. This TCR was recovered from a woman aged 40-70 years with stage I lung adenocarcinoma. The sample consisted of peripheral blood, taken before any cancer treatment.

CDR3 region: CASSTRGQGEKLFF. The DNA for the CDR3 is TGTGCCAGCAGTACCAGGGGGCAGGGTGAAAAACTGTTTTTT. The rearrangement links TRBV27 to TRBJ1-4, with 8 bases that match TRBD1. V shed 5 bases and J 7 bases; nucleotides not matched to a gene: 6. Germline loops: CDR1 MNHEY, CDR2 SMNVEV (reference sequence). The CDR3 consists of 14 residues. The variable domain in full, completed from reference TRBV27 and TRBJ1-4, reads EAQVTQNPRYLITVTGKKLTVTCSQNMNHEYMSWYRQDPGLGLRQIYYSMNVEVTDKGDVPEGYKVSRKEKRNFPLILESPSPNQTSLYFCASSTRGQGEKLFFGSGTQLSVL.